Sequencing of this T cell receptor beta chain was carried out in a study of graft-versus-host responses after intestinal transplantation. Looking at the study overall: Each transplant was multivisceral, liver-intestinal, or isolated intestinal. All recipients were given anti-thymocyte globulin induction, and tacrolimus and steroids were then administered for three to four years. Overall study results and limits: Individuals carrying graft-donor T cell macrochimerism showed high graft-versus-host to host-versus-graft clonal ratios in allografts. Recipient marrow held GvH clones, some first seen in ileum or blood.

TCRdb's copy holds only in-frame clones and misses some; the assay was immunoSEQ multiplex PCR. The sample shows over 100,000 clones, roughly 87% of them seen only once. Trimming pared 3 bases from V and 0 bases from J, leaving 10 bases between. The CDR3 contains 15 residues. Germline V lookup: CDR1 SGHVS, CDR2 FNYEAQ. This clone occurred once. Its specificity is unknown. The sequence derives from a human donor who received an intestinal transplant. This material consisted of unstimulated CD4+ T cells sorted from spleen or lymph node cells, taken before intestinal transplant. The chain carries TRBV7-6 and TRBJ2-3; no firm D call. The CDR3 nucleotides read TGTGCCAGCAGCTTTGGGCAGGCTAGCACAGATACGCAGTATTTT. As protein: CASSFGQASTDTQYF.